Here is one T cell receptor beta chain with its context. Antigen unknown. This entry comes from a study of shared clonotypes between healthy human individuals. Study-level results: Naive subsets usually exceeded memory subsets in estimated richness.

The CDR3 is made up of 14 amino acids. Germline V gene lookup returns CDR1 MDHEN and CDR2 SYDVKM. V shed 3 bases and J shed 5 bases, with 13 bases lying between them. The run depth of the assay was deep. Some 30,000 T cell genomes, or about 190 ng DNA, went into the sorted-subset replicate PCRs. TCRdb's table, derived via immunoSEQ multiplex PCR, lists solely in-frame clones and lacks some. The sample lists about 1.5 million clones, around 95% occurring once. The CD4+ fraction was divided into a CD45RA+ naive subset and a CD45RA-negative memory subset. Sequencing was carried out using naive CD4+ T cells sorted from blood. Regarding subset: CD45RA+ positively selected. The clonotype was recovered from a man aged 30 to 39 in good health. The chain carries TRBV28 and TRBJ1-2; possibly TRBD1 for D (6 bases). The CDR3 loop reads CASSFPRGGYGYTF. Written as DNA, the CDR3 is TGTGCCAGCAGTTTTCCTCGAGGGGGGTATGGCTACACCTTC.